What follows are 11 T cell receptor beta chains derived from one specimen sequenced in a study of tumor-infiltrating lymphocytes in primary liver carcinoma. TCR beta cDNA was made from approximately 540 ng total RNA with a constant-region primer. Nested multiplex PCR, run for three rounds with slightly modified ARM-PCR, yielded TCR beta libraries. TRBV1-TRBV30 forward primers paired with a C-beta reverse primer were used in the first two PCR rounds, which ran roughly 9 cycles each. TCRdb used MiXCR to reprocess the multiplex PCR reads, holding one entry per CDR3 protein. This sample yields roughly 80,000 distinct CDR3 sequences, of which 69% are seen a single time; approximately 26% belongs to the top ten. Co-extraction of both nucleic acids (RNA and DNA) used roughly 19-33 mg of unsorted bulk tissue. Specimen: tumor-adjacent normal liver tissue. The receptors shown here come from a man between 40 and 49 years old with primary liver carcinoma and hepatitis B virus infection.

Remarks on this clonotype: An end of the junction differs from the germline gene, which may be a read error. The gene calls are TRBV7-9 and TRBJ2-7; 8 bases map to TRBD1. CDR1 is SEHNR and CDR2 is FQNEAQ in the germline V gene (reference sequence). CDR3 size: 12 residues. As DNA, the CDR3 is TGTGCCGGCAGATCCGACAGGGGCGAGCAGTACTTC. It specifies CAGRSDRGEQYF.

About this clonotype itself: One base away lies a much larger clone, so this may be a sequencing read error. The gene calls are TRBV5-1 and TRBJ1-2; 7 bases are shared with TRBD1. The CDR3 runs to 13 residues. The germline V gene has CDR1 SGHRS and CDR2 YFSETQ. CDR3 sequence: CASSRGAEYGNTF. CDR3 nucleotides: TGCGCCAGTTCCAGGGGGGCTGAGTATGGCAACACCTTC.

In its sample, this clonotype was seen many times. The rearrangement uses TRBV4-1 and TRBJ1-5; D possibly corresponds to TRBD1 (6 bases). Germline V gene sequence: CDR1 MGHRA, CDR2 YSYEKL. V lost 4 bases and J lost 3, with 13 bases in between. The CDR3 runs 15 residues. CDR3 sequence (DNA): TGCGCCAGCAGCCCCCAGGGGAATAACAATCAGCCCCAGCATTTT. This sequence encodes CASSPQGNNNQPQHF.

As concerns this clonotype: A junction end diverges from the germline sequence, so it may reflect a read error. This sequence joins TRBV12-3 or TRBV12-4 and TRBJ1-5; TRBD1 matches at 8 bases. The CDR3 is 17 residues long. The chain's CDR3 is CASSPSALDRDGQPQHF. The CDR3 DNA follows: TGTGCCAGCAGTCCATCGGCGTTGGACAGGGACGGTCAGCCCCAGCATTTC.

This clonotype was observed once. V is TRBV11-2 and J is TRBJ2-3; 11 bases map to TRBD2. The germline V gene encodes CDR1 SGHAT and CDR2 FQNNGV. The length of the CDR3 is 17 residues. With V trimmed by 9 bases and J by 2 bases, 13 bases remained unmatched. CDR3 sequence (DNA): TGTGCCAGTAGCCTAATAGCGGGAGGGTCTAACACAGATACGCAGTATTTT. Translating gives CASSLIAGGSNTDTQYF.

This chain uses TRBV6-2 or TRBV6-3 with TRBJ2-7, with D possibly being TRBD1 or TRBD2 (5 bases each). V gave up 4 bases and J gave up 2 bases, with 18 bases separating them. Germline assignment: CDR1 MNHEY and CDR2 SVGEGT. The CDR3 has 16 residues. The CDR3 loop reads CASSSFLGGHPYEQYF. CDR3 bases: TGTGCCAGCAGTTCCTTCCTAGGAGGACATCCCTACGAGCAGTACTTC.

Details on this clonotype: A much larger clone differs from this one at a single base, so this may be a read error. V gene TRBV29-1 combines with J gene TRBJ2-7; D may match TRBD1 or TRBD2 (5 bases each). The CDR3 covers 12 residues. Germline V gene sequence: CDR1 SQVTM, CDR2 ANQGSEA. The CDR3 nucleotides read TGCAGAGTTGTAGAGGGGCTCTACGAGCAGTACTTC. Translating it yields CRVVEGLYEQYF.

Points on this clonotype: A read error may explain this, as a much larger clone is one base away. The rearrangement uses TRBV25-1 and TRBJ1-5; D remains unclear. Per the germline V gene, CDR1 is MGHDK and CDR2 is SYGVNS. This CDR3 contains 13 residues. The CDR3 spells CATSEMGNQPQHF. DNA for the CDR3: TGTGCCACCAGTGAAATGGGCAATCAGCCCCAGCATTTT.

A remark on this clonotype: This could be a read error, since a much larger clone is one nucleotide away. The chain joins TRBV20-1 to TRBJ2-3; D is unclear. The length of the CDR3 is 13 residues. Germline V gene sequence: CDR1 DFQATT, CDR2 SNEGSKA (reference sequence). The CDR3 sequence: CSASFRSTDAQYF. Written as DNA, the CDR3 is TGCAGTGCTAGTTTTAGGAGCACAGATGCGCAGTATTTT.

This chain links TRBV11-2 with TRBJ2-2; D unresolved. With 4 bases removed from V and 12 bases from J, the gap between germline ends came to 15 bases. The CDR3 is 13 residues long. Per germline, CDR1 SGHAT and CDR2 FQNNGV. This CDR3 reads CASSWVLLGKLFF. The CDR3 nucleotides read TGTGCCAGCAGCTGGGTCCTCCTTGGGAAGCTGTTTTTT.

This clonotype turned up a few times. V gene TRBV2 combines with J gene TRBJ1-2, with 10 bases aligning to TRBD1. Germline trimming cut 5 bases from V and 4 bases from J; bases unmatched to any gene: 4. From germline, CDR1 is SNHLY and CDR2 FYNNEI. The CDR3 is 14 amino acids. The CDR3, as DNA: TGTGCCAGCAGTCAGGACAGGGGGGGCTATGGCTACACCTTC. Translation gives CASSQDRGGYGYTF.